This is a list of T cell receptor beta chains from one sample in a study of blood T cell repertoires in COVID-19. Generated by immunoSEQ multiplex PCR, the TCRdb table keeps only in-frame clones and is missing some. Among about 180,000 clones listed, about 89% were seen once. The sequenced material came from peripheral blood. The receptors were gathered from a man younger than 30 who had recovered from COVID-19. CDR3s include the opening cysteine and the closing phenylalanine or tryptophan. Fields, in order: D gene, V gene, clone size, J gene, CDR3 protein, CDR3 DNA. D genes are given only for firm matches. The size of a clone is reported for some rows only, either as once, few or many, or as a class for expanded clones.

d_gene: -; v_gene: TRBV7-2; abundance: -; j_gene: TRBJ2-2; CDR3aa: CASSFSSALGGELFF; CDR3nt: TGTGCCAGCAGCTTCTCTAGCGCGTTGGGCGGGGAGCTGTTTTTT
d_gene: -; v_gene: TRBV6-2/TRBV6-3; abundance: -; j_gene: TRBJ1-5; CDR3aa: CASSYQGTVGGQPQHF; CDR3nt: TGTGCCAGCAGTTACCAGGGGACGGTAGGCGGCCAGCCCCAGCATTTT
d_gene: TRBD1; v_gene: TRBV13; abundance: -; j_gene: TRBJ2-2; CDR3aa: CASSPPKGGRNTGELFF; CDR3nt: TGTGCCAGCAGCCCTCCGAAAGGGGGCAGGAACACCGGGGAGCTGTTTTTT
d_gene: TRBD1; v_gene: TRBV9; abundance: -; j_gene: TRBJ1-6; CDR3aa: CASSEGQHYNSPLHF; CDR3nt: TGTGCCAGCAGCGAGGGACAGCACTATAATTCACCCCTCCACTTT
d_gene: TRBD2; v_gene: TRBV5-4; abundance: -; j_gene: TRBJ2-5; CDR3aa: CASSLAASGGETQYF; CDR3nt: TGTGCCAGCAGCTTGGCGGCTAGCGGAGGAGAGACCCAGTACTTC
d_gene: -; v_gene: TRBV16; abundance: -; j_gene: TRBJ2-7; CDR3aa: CASSQYRGGSGYEQYF; CDR3nt: TGTGCCAGCAGCCAATACAGGGGTGGCAGCGGGTACGAGCAGTACTTC
d_gene: -; v_gene: TRBV9; abundance: once; j_gene: TRBJ2-7; CDR3aa: CASSPGPGVKGDEQYF; CDR3nt: TGTGCCAGCAGCCCGGGCCCAGGAGTCAAGGGAGACGAGCAGTACTTC
d_gene: -; v_gene: TRBV5-6; abundance: -; j_gene: TRBJ2-7; CDR3aa: CASSLSGSGFQYF; CDR3nt: TGTGCCAGCAGCCTTTCCGGGAGTGGTTTCCAGTACTTC
d_gene: -; v_gene: TRBV5-4; abundance: -; j_gene: TRBJ1-2; CDR3aa: CASSIAGTPSRGYTF; CDR3nt: TGTGCCAGCAGCATAGCCGGGACACCGAGTCGGGGCTACACCTTC
d_gene: -; v_gene: TRBV11-2; abundance: -; j_gene: TRBJ2-7; CDR3aa: CASSYQDTAYEQYF; CDR3nt: TGTGCCAGCAGCTACCAGGACACTGCCTACGAGCAGTACTTC
d_gene: TRBD2; v_gene: TRBV5-6; abundance: few; j_gene: TRBJ2-3; CDR3aa: CASSLWASGYTDTQYF; CDR3nt: TGTGCCAGCAGCTTGTGGGCTAGCGGATACACAGATACGCAGTATTTT
d_gene: -; v_gene: TRBV29-1; abundance: -; j_gene: TRBJ1-1; CDR3aa: CSVDGQRKNTEAFF; CDR3nt: TGCAGCGTTGATGGACAGCGAAAGAACACTGAAGCTTTCTTT
d_gene: TRBD2; v_gene: TRBV6-5; abundance: -; j_gene: TRBJ2-7; CDR3aa: CASRPGGPGYEQYF; CDR3nt: TGTGCCAGCAGGCCGGGGGGACCGGGGTACGAGCAGTACTTC
d_gene: TRBD2; v_gene: TRBV11-3; abundance: -; j_gene: TRBJ2-1; CDR3aa: CASSPTGTSGRAGQFF; CDR3nt: TGTGCCAGCAGCCCGACCGGGACTAGCGGGAGGGCCGGGCAGTTCTTC
d_gene: -; v_gene: TRBV25-1; abundance: -; j_gene: TRBJ1-1; CDR3aa: CASSEGSTLGTEAFF; CDR3nt: TGTGCCAGCAGTGAGGGGAGCACCCTGGGCACTGAAGCTTTCTTT
d_gene: -; v_gene: TRBV5-1; abundance: -; j_gene: TRBJ2-3; CDR3aa: CASSLEGGTDTQYF; CDR3nt: TGCGCCAGCAGCTTGGAAGGAGGCACAGATACGCAGTATTTT